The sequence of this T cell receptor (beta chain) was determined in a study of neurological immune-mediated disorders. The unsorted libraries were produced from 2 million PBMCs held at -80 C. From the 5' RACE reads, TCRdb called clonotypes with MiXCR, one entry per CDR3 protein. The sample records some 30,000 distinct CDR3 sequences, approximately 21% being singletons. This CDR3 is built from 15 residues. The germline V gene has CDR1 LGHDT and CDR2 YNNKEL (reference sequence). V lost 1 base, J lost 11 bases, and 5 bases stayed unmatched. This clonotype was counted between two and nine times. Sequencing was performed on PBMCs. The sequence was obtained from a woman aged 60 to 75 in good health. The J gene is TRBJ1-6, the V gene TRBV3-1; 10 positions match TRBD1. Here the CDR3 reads CASSQVGQGNPPLHF. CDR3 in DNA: TGTGCCAGCAGCCAAGTGGGACAGGGGAATCCACCCCTCCACTTT.